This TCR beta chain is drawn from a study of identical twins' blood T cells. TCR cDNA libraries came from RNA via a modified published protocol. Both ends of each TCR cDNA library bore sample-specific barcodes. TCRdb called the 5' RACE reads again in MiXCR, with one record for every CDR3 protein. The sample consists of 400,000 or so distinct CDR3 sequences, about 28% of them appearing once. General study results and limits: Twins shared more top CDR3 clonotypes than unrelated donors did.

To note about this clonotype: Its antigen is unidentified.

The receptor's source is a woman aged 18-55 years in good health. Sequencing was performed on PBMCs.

The CDR3 spells CASSLAQWGNTEAFF. In DNA, the CDR3 is TGTGCCAGCAGCTTAGCCCAGTGGGGGAACACTGAAGCTTTCTTT. The V and J genes are TRBV7-2 and TRBJ1-1; D uncertain. The CDR3 totals 15 residues. V lost 0 bases and J lost 1, with 9 bases in between. CDR1 is SGHTA and CDR2 is FQGNSA in the germline V gene.